This T cell receptor beta chain was recovered during a study of early T cells in non-severe SARS-CoV-2 infection. V shed 0 bases and J shed 8 bases, with 8 bases lying between them. The CDR3 is 13 residues long. CDR1 and CDR2 from the germline V gene are MNHEY and SVGEGT. Separate cDNA molecules each had unique molecular identifiers attached to them. Each CDR3 protein is one row after TCRdb ran MiXCR on the 5' RACE reads. The repertoire holds some 98,000 distinct CDR3 sequences, with roughly 15% as singletons. The V gene is TRBV6-2 or TRBV6-3, the J gene TRBJ2-1; TRBD2 is a possible D gene (5 bases). Sequencing was done on a sample of whole blood. This TCR derives from an adult who was a healthcare worker with PCR-confirmed SARS-CoV-2 infection or an uninfected control (not recorded which). The CDR3 nucleotides read TGTGCCAGCAGTTACTCGACTACAGATGAGCAGTTCTTC. The encoded protein is CASSYSTTDEQFF.